The 22 T cell receptor beta chains listed next were all sequenced from one sample in a study of siplizumab effects on memory and regulatory T cells. Clones were sequenced by immunoSEQ multiplex PCR, and TCRdb holds only the in-frame ones, with some missing. Of about 91,000 clones in the sample, approximately 93% are singletons; the top ten hold under 8.5%. The sequenced sample consisted of CD8+ T cells sorted from blood. The origin of the receptors is a human donor in good health.

The chain carries TRBV15 and TRBJ2-2; TRBD1 is a possible D gene (6 bases). Trimming took off 8 bases at V and 6 bases at J, with 16 bases between the two ends. The germline CDR1 and CDR2 sequences are LNHNV and YYDKDF (reference sequence). CDR3 length: 14 amino acids. The CDR3 loop is CATSRGPSSGELFF. The CDR3 region has the DNA TGTGCCACCTCCAGGGGTCCTTCCTCCGGGGAGCTGTTTTTT.

This clone has only one observation. The chain carries TRBV6-1 and TRBJ2-7, with 11 bases aligning to TRBD1. The CDR3 covers 15 residues. CDR1 and CDR2 (germline): MNHNS, SASEGT. V gave up 8 bases and J gave up 4 bases; unmatched junction bases: 10. The CDR3 protein is CASDERGQGGYEQYF. CDR3 sequence (DNA): TGTGCCAGCGATGAACGGGGACAGGGGGGTTACGAGCAGTACTTC.

The CDR3: CASSLEDGFGYTF. In DNA, the CDR3 is TGTGCCAGCAGCTTAGAGGACGGATTTGGCTACACCTTC. V usage is TRBV7-9 and J usage is TRBJ1-2; D is undetermined. CDR3 size: 13 residues. From germline, CDR1 is SEHNR and CDR2 FQNEAQ (reference sequence). Trimming stripped 1 base from V and 7 bases from J, with 10 bases between.

The gene calls are TRBV27 and TRBJ2-1; a weak D match, TRBD1 (6 bases). The CDR3 length is 13 residues. Germline V lookup: CDR1 MNHEY, CDR2 SMNVEV (reference sequence). Trimming took off 2 bases at V and 7 bases at J, with 9 bases between the two ends. CDR3 region: CASSLGGWNEQFF. The CDR3 DNA sequence: TGTGCCAGCAGTTTAGGGGGCTGGAATGAGCAGTTCTTC.

The chain recombines TRBV27 with TRBJ1-5, with no clear D. Germline values: CDR1 MNHEY, CDR2 SMNVEV (reference sequence). The CDR3 is made up of 14 amino acids. Deletions cut 1 base from V and 4 bases from J, with 8 bases between. DNA of the CDR3: TGTGCCAGCAGTTTATTAGGTAGGAATCAGCCCCAGCATTTT. As protein: CASSLLGRNQPQHF.

This chain uses TRBV12-5 with TRBJ2-1, with 12 nucleotides matching TRBD2. Germline V gives CDR1 LGHNT, CDR2 FRNRAP. This CDR3 is 17 amino acids long. Unmatched junction bases numbered 13, after V lost 3 bases and J lost 10 bases. The CDR3 DNA reads as TGTGCTAGTGGTTTCCAACCCACTAGCGGGAGGCCCGACGAGCAGTTCTTC. It codes for CASGFQPTSGRPDEQFF.

The chain recombines TRBV4-1 with TRBJ2-1, with D tentatively TRBD2 (6 bases). V was trimmed by 4 bases and J by 1 base, leaving 14 bases between them. Germline lookup yields CDR1 MGHRA and CDR2 YSYEKL. There are 16 residues in the CDR3. CDR3 loop: CASSLPTSSSYNEQFF. CDR3 DNA: TGCGCCAGCAGCCTTCCGACTAGTAGTTCCTACAATGAGCAGTTCTTC.

CDR3 amino acids: CASSLPRSTDTQYF. Here the CDR3 DNA reads TGTGCCAGCAGCTTACCACGCAGCACAGATACGCAGTATTTT. The rearrangement joins TRBV11-2 to TRBJ2-3; unclear D gene. CDR3 length: 14 amino acids. From germline, CDR1 is SGHAT and CDR2 FQNNGV. V dropped 2 bases and J dropped 0 bases, with 6 bases sitting between them.

The rearrangement links TRBV9 to TRBJ2-5, with D maybe TRBD2 (7 bases). The CDR3 consists of 15 residues. Germline-derived CDR1 and CDR2 are SGDLS and YYNGEE. V lost 0 bases and J 2 bases, leaving 11 bases between the germline ends. The CDR3 DNA reads TGTGCCAGCAGCGTAGGAGCGGGGACACAAGAGACCCAGTACTTC. It yields the protein CASSVGAGTQETQYF.

The CDR3 region has the DNA TGTGCCTGGAGTTCCGTCGACACAGATACGCAGTATTTT. It is translated as CAWSSVDTDTQYF. The rearrangement uses TRBV30 and TRBJ2-3; no reliable D call. The CDR3 spans 13 residues. CDR1 GTSNPN and CDR2 SVGIG come from the germline V gene (reference sequence). V was trimmed by 2 bases and J by 2 bases, leaving 8 bases between them.

The chain combines TRBV30 with TRBJ2-5; D gene ambiguous. The CDR3 is 13 residues long. V dropped 0 bases and J dropped 1 base, with 6 bases sitting between them. Germline V gene sequence: CDR1 GTSNPN, CDR2 SVGIG (reference sequence). The CDR3 DNA sequence: TGTGCCTGGAGTGTAGATACCCAAGAGACCCAGTACTTC. Residues: CAWSVDTQETQYF.

The chain employs TRBV4-1 and TRBJ1-1; 11 bases agree with TRBD1. Germline V lookup: CDR1 MGHRA, CDR2 YSYEKL. This CDR3 is 16 amino acids long. The junction had 12 bases not matched to a gene; V was cut back by 5 bases and J by 7 bases. CDR3 amino acids: CASSFPGQGVPLEAFF. CDR3 nucleotides: TGCGCCAGCAGCTTTCCGGGACAGGGGGTCCCCCTTGAAGCTTTCTTT.

V and J are TRBV27 and TRBJ2-7, with 8 bases fitting TRBD1. V lost 4 bases to trimming and J lost 3 bases; unmatched junction nucleotides: 2. The CDR3 is made up of 13 amino acids. Germline V lookup: CDR1 MNHEY, CDR2 SMNVEV (reference sequence). Written as DNA, the CDR3 is TGTGCCAGCAGTTGGACAGGGTTCTACGAGCAGTACTTC. As protein: CASSWTGFYEQYF.

This sequence joins TRBV7-9 and TRBJ1-1; D not certain. Between the trimmed V and J ends, which lost 3 bases and 5 bases, there was a span of 16 bases. This CDR3 comprises 15 residues. CDR1 is SEHNR, CDR2 FQNEAQ, per germline (reference sequence). This chain's CDR3 is CASSLGWGGGTEAFF. DNA for the CDR3: TGTGCCAGCAGCTTGGGGTGGGGTGGAGGGACTGAAGCTTTCTTT. Supplemented by reference TRBV7-9 and TRBJ1-1, the full variable domain reads DTGVSQNPRHKITKRGQNVTFRCDPISEHNRLYWYRQTLGQGPEFLTYFQNEAQLEKSRLLSDRFSAERPKGSFSTLEIQRTEQGDSAMYLCASSLGWGGGTEAFFGQGTRLTVV.

This clone appeared once. In DNA, the CDR3 is TGTGCCAGTAGTATCGGTAGGGGAGACTACGAGCAGTACTTC. Protein product: CASSIGRGDYEQYF. The genes are TRBV19 and TRBJ2-7; D is perhaps TRBD1 or TRBD2 (5 bases each). Germline loops: CDR1 LNHDA, CDR2 SQIVND (reference sequence). V shed 3 bases and J shed 3 bases, with 12 bases lying between them. The CDR3 loop spans 14 amino acids.

The chain employs TRBV9 and TRBJ2-1; 9 bases are a match to TRBD1. The CDR3 extends over 20 amino acids. The ends lost 0 bases at V and 0 bases at J; junction bases unmatched: 13. Germline values: CDR1 SGDLS, CDR2 YYNGEE. As DNA, the CDR3 is TGTGCCAGCAGCGTAGAAGGATCCGGGACAGGGACCAGCTCCTACAATGAGCAGTTCTTC. Residues: CASSVEGSGTGTSSYNEQFF.

The chain has TRBV5-1 and TRBJ1-2; 9 positions match TRBD1. The CDR3 has 14 residues. Germline V lookup: CDR1 SGHRS, CDR2 YFSETQ. Trimming at V came to 4 bases and at J to 5 bases, leaving 6 bases not matched to a gene. This CDR3 reads CASSITGGDYGYTF. The CDR3 nucleotides read TGCGCCAGCAGCATTACAGGGGGCGATTATGGCTACACCTTC.

In its sample, this clone was seen once. The chain uses TRBV9 and TRBJ2-1; D is ambiguous. The V gene lost 0 bases and the J gene lost 5 bases, with 15 bases spanning the gap. The CDR3 is made up of 16 amino acids. CDR1 SGDLS and CDR2 YYNGEE come from the germline V gene. The chain's CDR3 is CASSVGVVLVDNEQFF. The CDR3 region has the DNA TGTGCCAGCAGCGTAGGGGTCGTCCTCGTGGACAATGAGCAGTTCTTC.

This clone was found many times. This chain connects TRBV6-4 to TRBJ2-2; D perhaps matches TRBD1 (5 bases). Looked up from germline, CDR1 is MRHNA and CDR2 is SNTAGT. V was trimmed by 2 bases and J by 4 bases, leaving 5 bases between them. The CDR3 length is 13 residues. The chain's CDR3 is CASSDRGTGELFF. The CDR3 DNA reads TGTGCCAGCAGTGACAGGGGCACCGGGGAGCTGTTTTTT.

By proportion, this clone is large. The chain couples TRBV7-9 to TRBJ1-2, with D uncertain. The V gene lost 0 bases and the J gene lost 6 bases, with 8 bases spanning the gap. CDR1 SEHNR and CDR2 FQNEAQ come from the germline V gene (reference sequence). This CDR3 is built from 13 residues. The CDR3 nucleotides read TGTGCCAGCAGCTTAGCGCGCGGGCATGGCTACACCTTC. Residues: CASSLARGHGYTF.

This clone has just one count. The V call is TRBV19, the J call TRBJ1-1, with D hard to call. The CDR3 has 13 residues. Germline CDR1 reads LNHDA; CDR2 reads SQIVND (reference sequence). Trimming shortened V by 6 bases and J by 1 base, and 9 bases separated the two germline ends. The CDR3 DNA reads TGTGCCAGTAGCATGGACGCGAACACTGAAGCTTTCTTT. The encoded protein is CASSMDANTEAFF. Full variable domain (remainder filled in from reference TRBV19 and TRBJ1-1): DGGITQSPKYLFRKEGQNVTLSCEQNLNHDAMYWYRQDPGQGLRLIYYSQIVNDFQKGDIAEGYSVSREKKESFPLTVTSAQKNPTAFYLCASSMDANTEAFFGQGTRLTVV.

The chain joins TRBV14 to TRBJ2-1, with 13 bases aligning to TRBD2. J was trimmed by 6 bases and V by 0 bases; bases with no gene match: 20. The germline gives CDR1 SGHDN, CDR2 FVKESK. The CDR3 consists of 22 residues. CDR3 nucleotide sequence: TGTGCCAGCAGCCAAGATCCTCAGACTAGCGGGGGGAGCTGGTTTGGGTTCAATGAGCAGTTCTTC. Amino acid sequence: CASSQDPQTSGGSWFGFNEQFF.